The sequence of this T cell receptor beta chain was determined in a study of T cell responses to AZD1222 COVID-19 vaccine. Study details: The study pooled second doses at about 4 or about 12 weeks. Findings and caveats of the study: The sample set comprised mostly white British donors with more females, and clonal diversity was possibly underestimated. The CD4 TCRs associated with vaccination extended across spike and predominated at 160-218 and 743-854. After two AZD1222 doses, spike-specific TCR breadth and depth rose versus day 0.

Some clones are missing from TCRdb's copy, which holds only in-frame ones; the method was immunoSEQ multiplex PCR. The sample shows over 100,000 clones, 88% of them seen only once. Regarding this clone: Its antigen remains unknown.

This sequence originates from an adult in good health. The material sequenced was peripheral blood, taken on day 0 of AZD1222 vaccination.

The CDR3 DNA sequence: TGTGCCAGCAGCTTAGCGGGGGTCTCCTACAATGAGCAGTTCTTC. It encodes CASSLAGVSYNEQFF. The V call is TRBV7-2, the J call TRBJ2-1; D is perhaps TRBD1 or TRBD2 (5 bases each). CDR1 and CDR2 (germline): SGHTA, FQGNSA. Trimming removed 0 bases from V and 0 bases from J, with 6 bases in between. This CDR3 region has 15 residues.